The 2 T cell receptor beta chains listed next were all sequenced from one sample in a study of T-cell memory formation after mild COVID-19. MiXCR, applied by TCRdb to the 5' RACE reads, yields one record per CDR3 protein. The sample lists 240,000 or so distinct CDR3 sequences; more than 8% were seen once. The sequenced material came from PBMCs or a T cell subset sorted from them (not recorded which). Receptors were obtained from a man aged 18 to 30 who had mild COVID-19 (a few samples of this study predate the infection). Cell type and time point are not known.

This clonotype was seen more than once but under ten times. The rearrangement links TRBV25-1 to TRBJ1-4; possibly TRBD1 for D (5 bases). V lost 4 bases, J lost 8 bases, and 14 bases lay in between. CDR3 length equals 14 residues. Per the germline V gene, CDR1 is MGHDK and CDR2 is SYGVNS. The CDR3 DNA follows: TGTGCCAGCAGTGCCGCACAGGCTTGGGAAAAACTGTTTTTT. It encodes CASSAAQAWEKLFF.

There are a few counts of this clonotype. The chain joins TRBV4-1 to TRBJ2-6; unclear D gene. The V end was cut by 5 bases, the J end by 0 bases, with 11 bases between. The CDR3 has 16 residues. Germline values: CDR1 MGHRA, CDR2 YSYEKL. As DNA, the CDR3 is TGCGCCAGCAGCTCTTTCAGGAACTCTGGGGCCAACGTCCTGACTTTC. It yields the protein CASSSFRNSGANVLTF.